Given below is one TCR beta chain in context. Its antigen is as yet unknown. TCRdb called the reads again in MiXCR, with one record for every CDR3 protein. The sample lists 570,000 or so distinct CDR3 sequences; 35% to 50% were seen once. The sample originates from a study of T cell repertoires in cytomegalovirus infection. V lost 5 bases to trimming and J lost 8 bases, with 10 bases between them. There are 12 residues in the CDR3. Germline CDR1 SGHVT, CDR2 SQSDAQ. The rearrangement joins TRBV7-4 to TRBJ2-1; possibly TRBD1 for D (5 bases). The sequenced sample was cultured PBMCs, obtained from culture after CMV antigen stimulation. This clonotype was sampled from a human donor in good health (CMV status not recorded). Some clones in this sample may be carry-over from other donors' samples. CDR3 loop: CASSTQGHEQFF. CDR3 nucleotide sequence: TGTGCCAGCAGCACCCAGGGTCATGAGCAGTTCTTC.